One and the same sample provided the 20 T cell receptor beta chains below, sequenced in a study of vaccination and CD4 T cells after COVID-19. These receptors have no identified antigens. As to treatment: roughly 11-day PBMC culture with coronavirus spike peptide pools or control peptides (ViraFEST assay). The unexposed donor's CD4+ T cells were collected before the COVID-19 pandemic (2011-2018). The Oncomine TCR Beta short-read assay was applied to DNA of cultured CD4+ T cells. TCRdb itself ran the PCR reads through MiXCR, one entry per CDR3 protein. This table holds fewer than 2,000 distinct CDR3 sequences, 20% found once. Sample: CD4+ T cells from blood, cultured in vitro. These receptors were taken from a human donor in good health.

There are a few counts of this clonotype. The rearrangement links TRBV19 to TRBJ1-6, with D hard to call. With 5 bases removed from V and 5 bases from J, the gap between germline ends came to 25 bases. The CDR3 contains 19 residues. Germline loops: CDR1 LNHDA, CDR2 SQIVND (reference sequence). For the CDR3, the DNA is TGTGCCAGTAGTCTAGCCGATGCAGCCCATTATTACAATAATTCACCCCTCCACTTT. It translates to CASSLADAAHYYNNSPLHF.

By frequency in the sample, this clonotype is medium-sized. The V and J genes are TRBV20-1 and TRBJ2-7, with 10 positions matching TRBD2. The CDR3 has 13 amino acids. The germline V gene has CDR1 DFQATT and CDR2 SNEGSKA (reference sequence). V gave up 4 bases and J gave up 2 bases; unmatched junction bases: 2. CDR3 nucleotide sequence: TGCAGTGCTACGAGCGGGGGGGCCTACGAGCAGTACTTC. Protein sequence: CSATSGGAYEQYF.

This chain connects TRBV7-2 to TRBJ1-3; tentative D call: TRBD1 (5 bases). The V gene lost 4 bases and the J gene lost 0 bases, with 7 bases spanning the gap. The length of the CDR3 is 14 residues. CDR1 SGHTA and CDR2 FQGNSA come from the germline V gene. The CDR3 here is CASSSDSSGNTIYF. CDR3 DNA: TGTGCCAGCAGCTCTGACAGCTCTGGAAACACCATATATTTT.

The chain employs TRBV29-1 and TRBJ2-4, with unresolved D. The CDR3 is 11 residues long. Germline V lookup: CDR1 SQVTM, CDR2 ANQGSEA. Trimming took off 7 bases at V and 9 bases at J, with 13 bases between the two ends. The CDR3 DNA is TGCAGCGCGAGTAAGGTTGGCATTCAGTACTTC. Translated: CSASKVGIQYF.

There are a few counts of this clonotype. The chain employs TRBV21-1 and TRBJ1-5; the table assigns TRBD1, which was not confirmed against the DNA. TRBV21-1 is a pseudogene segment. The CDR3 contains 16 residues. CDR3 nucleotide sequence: TGTGCCAGCAGCACAAAAGGGGGACAGGGGGATCAGCCCCAGCATTTT. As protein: CASSTKGGQGDQPQHF.

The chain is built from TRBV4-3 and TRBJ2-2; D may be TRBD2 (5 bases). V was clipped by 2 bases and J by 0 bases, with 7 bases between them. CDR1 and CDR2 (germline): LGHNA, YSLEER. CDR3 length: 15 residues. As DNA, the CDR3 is TGCGCCAGCAGCCAACTAGCTACGAACACCGGGGAGCTGTTTTTT. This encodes CASSQLATNTGELFF.

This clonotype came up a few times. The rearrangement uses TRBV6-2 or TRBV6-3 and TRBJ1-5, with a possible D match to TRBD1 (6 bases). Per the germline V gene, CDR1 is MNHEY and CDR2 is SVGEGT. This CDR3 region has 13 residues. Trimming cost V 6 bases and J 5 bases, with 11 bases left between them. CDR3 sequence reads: CASRLWTDQPQHF. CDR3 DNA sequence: TGTGCCAGCAGACTATGGACAGATCAGCCCCAGCATTTT.

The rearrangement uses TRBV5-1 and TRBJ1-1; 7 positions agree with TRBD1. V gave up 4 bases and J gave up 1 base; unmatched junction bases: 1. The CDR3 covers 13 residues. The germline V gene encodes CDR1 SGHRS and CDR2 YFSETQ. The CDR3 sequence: CASSRQGNTEAFF. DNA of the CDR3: TGCGCCAGCAGCAGACAGGGGAACACTGAAGCTTTCTTT.

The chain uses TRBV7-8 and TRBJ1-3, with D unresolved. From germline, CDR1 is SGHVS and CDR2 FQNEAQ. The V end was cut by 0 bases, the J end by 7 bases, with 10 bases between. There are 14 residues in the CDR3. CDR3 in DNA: TGTGCCAGCAGCTTAGCGTGGCAGACGAACACCATATATTTT. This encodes CASSLAWQTNTIYF. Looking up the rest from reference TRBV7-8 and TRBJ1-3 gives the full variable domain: GAGVSQSPRYKVAKRGQDVALRCDPISGHVSLFWYQQALGQGPEFLTYFQNEAQLDKSGLPSDRFFAERPEGSVSTLKIQRTQQEDSAVYLCASSLAWQTNTIYFGEGSWLTVV.

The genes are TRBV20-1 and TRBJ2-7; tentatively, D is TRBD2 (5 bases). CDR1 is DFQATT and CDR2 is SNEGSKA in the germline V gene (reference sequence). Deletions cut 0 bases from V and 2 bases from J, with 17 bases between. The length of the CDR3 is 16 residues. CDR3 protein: CSARDLRLLGTYEQYF. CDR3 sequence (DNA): TGCAGTGCTAGAGATCTCCGACTATTAGGGACCTACGAGCAGTACTTC.

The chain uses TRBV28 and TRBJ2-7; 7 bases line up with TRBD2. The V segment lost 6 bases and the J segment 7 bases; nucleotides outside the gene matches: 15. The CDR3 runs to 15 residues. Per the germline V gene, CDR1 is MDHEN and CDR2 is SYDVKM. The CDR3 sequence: CASSPRTSYFWEQYF. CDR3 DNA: TGTGCCAGCAGCCCCAGGACTAGTTATTTTTGGGAGCAGTACTTC.

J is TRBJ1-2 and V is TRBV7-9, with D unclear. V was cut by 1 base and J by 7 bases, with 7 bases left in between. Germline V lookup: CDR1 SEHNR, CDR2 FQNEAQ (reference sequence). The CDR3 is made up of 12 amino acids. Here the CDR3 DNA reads TGTGCCAGCAGCTTAGATCCGCTTGGCTACACCTTC. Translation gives CASSLDPLGYTF. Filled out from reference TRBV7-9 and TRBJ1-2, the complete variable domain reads DTGVSQNPRHKITKRGQNVTFRCDPISEHNRLYWYRQTLGQGPEFLTYFQNEAQLEKSRLLSDRFSAERPKGSFSTLEIQRTEQGDSAMYLCASSLDPLGYTFGSGTRLTVV.

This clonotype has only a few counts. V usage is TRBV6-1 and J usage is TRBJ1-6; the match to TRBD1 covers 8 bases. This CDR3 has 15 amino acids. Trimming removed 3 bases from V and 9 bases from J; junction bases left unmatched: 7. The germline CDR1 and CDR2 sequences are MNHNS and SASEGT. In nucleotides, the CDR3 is TGTGCCAGCAGTGACCCCGGGACAGGACGTTCACCCCTCCACTTT. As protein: CASSDPGTGRSPLHF.

In nucleotides, the CDR3 is TGTGCCAGCAGTTTACTGGGACAGGCCAACCCTAGCACAGATACGCAGTATTTT. It specifies CASSLLGQANPSTDTQYF. V and J are TRBV27 and TRBJ2-3, with 8 positions matching TRBD1. This CDR3 has 18 amino acids. Per germline, CDR1 MNHEY and CDR2 SMNVEV (reference sequence). The V segment lost 2 bases and the J segment 0 bases; nucleotides outside the gene matches: 10.

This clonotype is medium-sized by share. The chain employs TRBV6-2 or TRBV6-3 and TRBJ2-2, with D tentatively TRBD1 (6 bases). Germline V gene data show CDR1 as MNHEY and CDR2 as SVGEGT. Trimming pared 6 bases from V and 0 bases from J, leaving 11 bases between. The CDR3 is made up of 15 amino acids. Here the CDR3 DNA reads TGTGCCAGCAGGCTACAGGGCGCGAACACCGGGGAGCTGTTTTTT. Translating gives CASRLQGANTGELFF.

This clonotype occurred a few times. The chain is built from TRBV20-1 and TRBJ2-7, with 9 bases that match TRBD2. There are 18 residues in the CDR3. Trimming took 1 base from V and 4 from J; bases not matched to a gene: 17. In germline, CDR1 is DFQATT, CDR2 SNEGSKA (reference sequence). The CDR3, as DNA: TGCAGTGCTAGAGCCCTCCGAGGGGTAGCGGGAGATCTGTACGAGCAGTACTTC. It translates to CSARALRGVAGDLYEQYF.

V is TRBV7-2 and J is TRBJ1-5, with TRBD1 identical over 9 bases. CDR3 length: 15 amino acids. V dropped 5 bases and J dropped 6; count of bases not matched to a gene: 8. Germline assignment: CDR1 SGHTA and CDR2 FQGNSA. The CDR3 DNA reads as TGTGCCAGCAGCCAGAGGACAGGGGCGGCTCAGCCCCAGCATTTT. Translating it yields CASSQRTGAAQPQHF.

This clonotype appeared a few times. The DNA of the CDR3 is TGTGCCAGCAGTGAATGGGACAGGGAAGATACGCAGTATTTT. Translated: CASSEWDREDTQYF. The J gene is TRBJ2-3, the V gene TRBV6-1; 9 bases match TRBD1. The CDR3 length is 14 residues. Per the germline V gene, CDR1 is MNHNS and CDR2 is SASEGT. The junction had 2 bases not matched to a gene; V was cut back by 2 bases and J by 5 bases.

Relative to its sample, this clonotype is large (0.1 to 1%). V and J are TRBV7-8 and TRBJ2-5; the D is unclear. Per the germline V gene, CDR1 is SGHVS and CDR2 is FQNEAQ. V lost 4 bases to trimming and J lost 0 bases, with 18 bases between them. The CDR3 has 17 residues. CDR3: CASSSGRLQRNQETQYF. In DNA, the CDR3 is TGTGCCAGCAGCTCCGGACGACTTCAGAGGAACCAAGAGACCCAGTACTTC.

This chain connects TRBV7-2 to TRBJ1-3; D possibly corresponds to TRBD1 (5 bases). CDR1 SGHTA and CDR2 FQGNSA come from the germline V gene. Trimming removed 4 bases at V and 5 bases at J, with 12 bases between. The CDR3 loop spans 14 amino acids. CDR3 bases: TGTGCCAGCAGCTCACGACGGGGGAGAAACACCATATATTTT. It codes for CASSSRRGRNTIYF. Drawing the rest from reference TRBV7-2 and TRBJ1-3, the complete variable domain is GAGVSQSPSNKVTEKGKDVELRCDPISGHTALYWYRQSLGQGLEFLIYFQGNSAPDKSGLPSDRFSAERTGGSVSTLTIQRTQQEDSAVYLCASSSRRGRNTIYFGEGSWLTVV.